This TCR beta chain is drawn from a study of beta chain features in type 1 diabetes. Study at large: Taken together, all samples contributed approximately 110 million examined sorted cells.

This clone was detected a few times. The same CDR3 can be traced to other DNA sequences in this sample. V was trimmed by 1 base and J by 4 bases, leaving 7 bases between them. The CDR3 loop spans 13 amino acids. Looked up from germline, CDR1 is SEHNR and CDR2 is FQNEAQ (reference sequence). All of the isolated RNA was reverse transcribed, so expressed TCRB transcripts were sequenced. Produced via immunoSEQ multiplex PCR; TCRdb's table is partial and in-frame only. The table records approximately 84,000 clones, 30% to 40% of them present only once. What was sequenced was stem cell memory CD4+ T cells from blood. The chain combines TRBV7-9 with TRBJ1-1; D is possibly TRBD1 (5 bases). The sequence was obtained from a woman aged 18 to 35 in good health. CDR3 sequence: CASSLEQVTEAFF. CDR3 sequence (DNA): TGTGCCAGCAGCTTAGAACAGGTCACTGAAGCTTTCTTT.